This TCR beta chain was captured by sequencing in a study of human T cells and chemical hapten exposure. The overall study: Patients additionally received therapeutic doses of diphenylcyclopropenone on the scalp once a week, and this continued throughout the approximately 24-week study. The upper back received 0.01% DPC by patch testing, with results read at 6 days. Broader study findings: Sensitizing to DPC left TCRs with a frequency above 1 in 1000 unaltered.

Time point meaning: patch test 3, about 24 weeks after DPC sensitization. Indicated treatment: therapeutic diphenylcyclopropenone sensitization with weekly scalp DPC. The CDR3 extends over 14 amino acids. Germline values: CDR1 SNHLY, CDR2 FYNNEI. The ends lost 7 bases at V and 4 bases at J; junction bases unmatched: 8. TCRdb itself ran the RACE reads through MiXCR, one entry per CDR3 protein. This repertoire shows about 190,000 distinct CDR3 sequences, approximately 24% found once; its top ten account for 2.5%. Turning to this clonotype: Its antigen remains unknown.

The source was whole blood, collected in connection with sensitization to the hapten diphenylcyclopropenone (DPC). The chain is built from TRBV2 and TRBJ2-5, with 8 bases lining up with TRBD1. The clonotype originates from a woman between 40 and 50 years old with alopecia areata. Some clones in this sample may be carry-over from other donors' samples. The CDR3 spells CASIPDRAVETQYF. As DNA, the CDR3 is TGTGCCAGCATTCCGGACAGGGCGGTAGAGACCCAGTACTTC. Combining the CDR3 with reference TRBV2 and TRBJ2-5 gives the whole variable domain EPEVTQTPSHQVTQMGQEVILRCVPISNHLYFYWYRQILGQKVEFLVSFYNNEISEKSEIFDDQFSVERPDGSNFTLKIRSTKLEDSAMYFCASIPDRAVETQYFGPGTRLLVL.